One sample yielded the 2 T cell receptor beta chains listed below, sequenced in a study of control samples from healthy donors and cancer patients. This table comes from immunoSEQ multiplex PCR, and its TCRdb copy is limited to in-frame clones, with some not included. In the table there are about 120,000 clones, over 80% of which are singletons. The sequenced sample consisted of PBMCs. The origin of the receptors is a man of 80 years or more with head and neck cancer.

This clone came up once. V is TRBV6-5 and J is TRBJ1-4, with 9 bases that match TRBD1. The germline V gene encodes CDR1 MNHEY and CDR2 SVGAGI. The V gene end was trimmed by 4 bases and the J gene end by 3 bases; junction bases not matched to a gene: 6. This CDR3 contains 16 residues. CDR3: CASSSHRQGANEKLFF. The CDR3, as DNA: TGTGCCAGCAGTTCTCACCGACAGGGGGCTAATGAAAAACTGTTTTTT.

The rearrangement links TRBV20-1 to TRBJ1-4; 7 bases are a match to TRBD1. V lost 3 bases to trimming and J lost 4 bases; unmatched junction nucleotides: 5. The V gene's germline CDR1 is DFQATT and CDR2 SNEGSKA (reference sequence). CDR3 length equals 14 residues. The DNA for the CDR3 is TGCAGTGCTAGTAGGGGGCCTTTTAATGAAAAACTGTTTTTT. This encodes CSASRGPFNEKLFF.